The 2 T cell receptor beta chains below were found in one sample sequenced in a study of T cell repertoires in cytomegalovirus infection. TCRdb re-analysed the reads in MiXCR, keeping a single row per CDR3 protein. Among some 500,000 distinct CDR3 sequences listed, 30% to 40% were seen once. These receptors have no identified antigens. Sequencing used cultured PBMCs, obtained from culture after CMV antigen stimulation. The receptor source for this set is a human donor in good health (CMV status not recorded). Some clones in this sample may be carry-over from other donors' samples.

The chain uses TRBV7-2 and TRBJ1-5; D unresolved. From germline, CDR1 is SGHTA and CDR2 FQGNSA. Trimming took off 5 bases at V and 7 bases at J, with 9 bases between the two ends. CDR3 length equals 12 residues. The CDR3 DNA reads TGTGCCAGCAGCGCATCGGGGCAGCCCCAGCATTTT. Protein sequence: CASSASGQPQHF. The entire variable domain, with the rest obtained from reference TRBV7-2 and TRBJ1-5, is as follows: GAGVSQSPSNKVTEKGKDVELRCDPISGHTALYWYRQSLGQGLEFLIYFQGNSAPDKSGLPSDRFSAERTGGSVSTLTIQRTQQEDSAVYLCASSASGQPQHFGDGTRLSIL.

This clonotype was counted only a few times. The chain combines TRBV12-3 or TRBV12-4 with TRBJ2-7; D might be TRBD2 (5 bases). The CDR3 is 16 residues long. The V and J ends lost 1 base and 5 bases respectively, with 18 bases between them. The CDR3 protein is CASSLVRTGSTHEQYF. CDR3 nucleotides: TGTGCCAGCAGTTTAGTTCGTACGGGGTCGACCCACGAGCAGTACTTC.